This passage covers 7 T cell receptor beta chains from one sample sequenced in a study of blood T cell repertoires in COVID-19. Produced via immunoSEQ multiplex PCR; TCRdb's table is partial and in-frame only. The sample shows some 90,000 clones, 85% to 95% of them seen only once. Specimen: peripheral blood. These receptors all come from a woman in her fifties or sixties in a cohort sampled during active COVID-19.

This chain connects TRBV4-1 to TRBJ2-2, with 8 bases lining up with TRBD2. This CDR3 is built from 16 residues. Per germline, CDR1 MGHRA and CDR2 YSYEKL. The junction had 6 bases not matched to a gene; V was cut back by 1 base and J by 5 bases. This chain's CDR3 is CASSQVGAGVTGELFF. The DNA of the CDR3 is TGCGCCAGCAGCCAAGTGGGAGCGGGGGTGACCGGGGAGCTGTTTTTT.

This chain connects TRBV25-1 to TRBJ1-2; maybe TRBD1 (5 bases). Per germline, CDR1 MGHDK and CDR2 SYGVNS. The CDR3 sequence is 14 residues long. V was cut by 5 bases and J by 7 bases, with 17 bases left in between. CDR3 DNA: TGTGCCAGCAGTAGGACCGGGACTACGGGTGGCTACACCTTC. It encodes CASSRTGTTGGYTF.

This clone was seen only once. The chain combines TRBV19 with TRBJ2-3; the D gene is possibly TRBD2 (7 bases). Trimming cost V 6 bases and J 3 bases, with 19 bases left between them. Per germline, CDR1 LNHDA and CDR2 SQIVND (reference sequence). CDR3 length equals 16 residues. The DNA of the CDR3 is TGTGCCAGTAGCACGTCGGGGGGCCCCCCGACAGATACGCAGTATTTT. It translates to CASSTSGGPPTDTQYF.

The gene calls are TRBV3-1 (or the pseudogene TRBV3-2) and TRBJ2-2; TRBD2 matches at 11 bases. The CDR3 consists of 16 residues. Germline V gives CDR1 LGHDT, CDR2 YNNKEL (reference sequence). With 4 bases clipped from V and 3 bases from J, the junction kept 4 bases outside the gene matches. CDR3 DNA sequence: TGTGCCAGCAGCCCGTTGGGACTAGCGGACACCGGGGAGCTGTTTTTT. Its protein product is CASSPLGLADTGELFF.

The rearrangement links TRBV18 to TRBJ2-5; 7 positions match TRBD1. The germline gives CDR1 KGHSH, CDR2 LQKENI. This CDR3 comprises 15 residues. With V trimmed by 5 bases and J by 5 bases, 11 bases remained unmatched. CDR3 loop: CASSSSTGTVETQYF. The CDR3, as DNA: TGTGCCAGCTCATCTTCGACAGGGACGGTGGAGACCCAGTACTTC.

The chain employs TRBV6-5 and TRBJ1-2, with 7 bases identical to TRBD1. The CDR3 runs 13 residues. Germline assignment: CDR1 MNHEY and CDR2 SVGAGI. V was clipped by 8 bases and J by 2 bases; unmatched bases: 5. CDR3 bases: TGTGCCAGCTCACCGGACAGGAACTATGGCTACACCTTC. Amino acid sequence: CASSPDRNYGYTF.

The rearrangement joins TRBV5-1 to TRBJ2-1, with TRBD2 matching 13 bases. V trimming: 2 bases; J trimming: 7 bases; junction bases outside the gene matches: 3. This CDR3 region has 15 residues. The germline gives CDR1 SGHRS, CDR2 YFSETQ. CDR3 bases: TGCGCCAGCAGCTTTGGACTAGCGGGGGAAAATGAGCAGTTCTTC. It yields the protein CASSFGLAGENEQFF.